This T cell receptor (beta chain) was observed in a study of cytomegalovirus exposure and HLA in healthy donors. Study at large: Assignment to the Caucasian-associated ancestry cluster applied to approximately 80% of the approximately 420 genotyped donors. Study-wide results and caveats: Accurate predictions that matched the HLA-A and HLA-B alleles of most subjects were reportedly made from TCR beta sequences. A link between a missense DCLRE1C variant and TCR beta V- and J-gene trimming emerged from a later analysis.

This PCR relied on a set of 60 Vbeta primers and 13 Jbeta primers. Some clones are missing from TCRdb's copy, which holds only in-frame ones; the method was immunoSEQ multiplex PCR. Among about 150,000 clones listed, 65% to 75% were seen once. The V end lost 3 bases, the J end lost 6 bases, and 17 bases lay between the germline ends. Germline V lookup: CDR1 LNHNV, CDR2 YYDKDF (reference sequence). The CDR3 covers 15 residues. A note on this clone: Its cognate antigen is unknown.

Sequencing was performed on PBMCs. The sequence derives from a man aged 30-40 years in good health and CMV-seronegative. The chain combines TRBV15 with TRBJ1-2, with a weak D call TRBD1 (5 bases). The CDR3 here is CATSSFNGPGDGYTF. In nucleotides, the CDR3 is TGTGCCACCAGCAGCTTTAATGGGCCGGGGGATGGCTACACCTTC.